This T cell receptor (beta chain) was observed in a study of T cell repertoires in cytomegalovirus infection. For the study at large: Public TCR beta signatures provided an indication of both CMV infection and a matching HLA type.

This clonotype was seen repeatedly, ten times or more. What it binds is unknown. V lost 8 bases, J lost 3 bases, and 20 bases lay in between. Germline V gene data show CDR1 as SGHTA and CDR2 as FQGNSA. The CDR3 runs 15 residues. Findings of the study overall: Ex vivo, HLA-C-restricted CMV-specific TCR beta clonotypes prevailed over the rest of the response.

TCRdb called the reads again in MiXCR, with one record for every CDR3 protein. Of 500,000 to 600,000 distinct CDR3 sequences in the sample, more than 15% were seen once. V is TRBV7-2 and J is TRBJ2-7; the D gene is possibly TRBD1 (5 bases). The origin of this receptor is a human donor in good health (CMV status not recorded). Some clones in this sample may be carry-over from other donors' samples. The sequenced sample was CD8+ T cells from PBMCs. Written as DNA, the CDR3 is TGTGCCAGCTCCTTAATCAGACAGAGTATCTACGAGCAGTACTTC. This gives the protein CASSLIRQSIYEQYF.